This T cell receptor beta chain was captured by sequencing in a study of CD8 T cells in ankylosing spondylitis. Study findings and constraints: Disease-linked clones bore a CD8+ phenotype and were relatively rare in peripheral blood. Seemingly characteristic of ankylosing spondylitis blood was a TCR beta motif consisting of roughly 8 highly homologous variants.

This clonotype was picked up many times. The antigen is unknown. TCRdb redid the calling of the 5' RACE reads with MiXCR, one entry per CDR3 protein. In the table there are more than 400,000 distinct CDR3 sequences, under 5.5% of which are singletons. Sequencing input: blood, either unsorted or a sorted T cell fraction (not recorded which). This receptor was obtained from a male donor with ankylosing spondylitis.

The CDR3 is CASSQEGRRDTEAFF. CDR3 bases: TGCGCCAGCAGCCAAGAAGGCAGGAGGGACACTGAAGCTTTCTTT. The V call is TRBV4-3, the J call TRBJ1-1, with D uncertain. The length of the CDR3 is 15 residues. Germline loops: CDR1 LGHNA, CDR2 YSLEER. The V and J ends lost 0 bases and 3 bases respectively, with 11 bases between them.